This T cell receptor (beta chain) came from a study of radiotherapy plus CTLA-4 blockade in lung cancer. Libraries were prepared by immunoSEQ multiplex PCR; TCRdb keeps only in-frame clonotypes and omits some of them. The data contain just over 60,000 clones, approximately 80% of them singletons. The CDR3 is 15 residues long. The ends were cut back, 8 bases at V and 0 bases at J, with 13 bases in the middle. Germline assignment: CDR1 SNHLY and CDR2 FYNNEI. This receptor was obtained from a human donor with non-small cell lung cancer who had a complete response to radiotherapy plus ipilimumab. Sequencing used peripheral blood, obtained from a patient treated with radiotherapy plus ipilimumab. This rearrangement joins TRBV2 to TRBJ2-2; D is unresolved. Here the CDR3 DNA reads TGTGCCAGCGGCCTAGTAGGGACGAACACCGGGGAGCTGTTTTTT. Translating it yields CASGLVGTNTGELFF.